The present TCR beta chain was sequenced within a study of cytomegalovirus exposure and HLA in healthy donors. Overall study results and limits: Follow-up analysis later connected one missense variant in DCLRE1C with trimming of TCR beta V- and J-genes. Reports indicate that TCR beta sequences accurately predicted the HLA-A and HLA-B alleles of most subjects.

Comments on this clone: No antigen is known for it.

Vbeta (60) and Jbeta (13) primers were used in the PCR. Produced via immunoSEQ multiplex PCR; TCRdb's table is partial and in-frame only. Here the sample spans about 160,000 clones, roughly 88% being singletons. The trim removed 5 bases at V and 5 bases at J, leaving 6 bases unmatched. Germline V gene data show CDR1 as MNHEY and CDR2 as SVGAGI. This CDR3 has 14 amino acids. The chain couples TRBV6-5 to TRBJ1-1, with 9 positions matching TRBD1. The source material was PBMCs. The sequence came from a woman under 30 in good health and CMV-seronegative. The CDR3 DNA follows: TGTGCCAGCAGTCAAGACAGGGGGAGAACTGAAGCTTTCTTT. Residues: CASSQDRGRTEAFF.